These 18 T cell receptor beta chains came from one sample sequenced in a study. TCRdb analysed the RT-PCR reads with MiXCR anew, one entry per CDR3 protein. The profile shows about 680,000 distinct CDR3 sequences, 13% to 15% of them singletons. Material: memory CD4+ T cells from blood. The receptors derive from a female donor in good health, serving as a healthy control.

The sample holds a few counts of this clonotype. J is TRBJ2-1 and V is TRBV6-2 or TRBV6-3; D call uncertain. Trimming left V 6 bases short and J 3 bases short, with 12 bases between. CDR3 length: 14 residues. Germline CDR1 and CDR2: MNHEY and SVGEGT. This CDR3 reads CASSNPASYNEQFF. The DNA for the CDR3 is TGTGCCAGCAGCAATCCGGCGAGCTACAATGAGCAGTTCTTC.

At least ten counts were recorded for this clonotype. This chain uses TRBV29-1 with TRBJ2-7; 7 positions agree with TRBD1. Losses at the gene ends were 4 bases for V and 2 bases for J; bases not matched to a gene: 5. This CDR3 contains 13 residues. The germline gives CDR1 SQVTM, CDR2 ANQGSEA. The CDR3 spells CSVGDSRTYEQYF. The DNA for the CDR3 is TGCAGCGTTGGGGACAGCCGGACCTACGAGCAGTACTTC.

This clonotype has a count of ten or more. The rearrangement links TRBV29-1 to TRBJ2-7; the D gene is possibly TRBD1 (6 bases). This CDR3 contains 11 residues. Germline CDR1 SQVTM, CDR2 ANQGSEA. Trimming stripped 0 bases from V and 12 bases from J, with 12 bases between. The CDR3 DNA reads as TGCAGCGTTGAAGATCTCAGGGGCTCGTACTTC. Translating gives CSVEDLRGSYF.

This clonotype came up a few times. The chain recombines TRBV18 with TRBJ2-7, with 7 positions matching TRBD2. V shed 0 bases and J 2 bases; nucleotides not matched to a gene: 1. CDR1 is KGHSH, CDR2 LQKENI, per germline. The CDR3 is 14 amino acids. The CDR3 loop is CASSPPAGAYEQYF. The CDR3 region has the DNA TGTGCCAGCTCACCACCGGCGGGAGCCTACGAGCAGTACTTC.

This clonotype was counted between two and nine times. This chain connects TRBV20-1 to TRBJ2-3, with 10 bases fitting TRBD2. CDR3 size: 15 residues. CDR1 DFQATT and CDR2 SNEGSKA come from the germline V gene (reference sequence). V shed 5 bases, J shed 4 bases, and the junction held 9 bases outside the gene matches. The CDR3 DNA reads TGCAGTGCTTTTGGCCTAGCGGGGGCCTCAGATACGCAGTATTTT. It codes for CSAFGLAGASDTQYF.

The genes are TRBV6-2 or TRBV6-3 and TRBJ2-3; no firm D call. The CDR3 covers 14 residues. V lost 7 bases and J lost 2, with 13 bases in between. Germline-derived CDR1 and CDR2 are MNHEY and SVGEGT. CDR3 region: CASKTWADTDTQYF. CDR3 DNA sequence: TGTGCCAGCAAGACTTGGGCTGACACAGATACGCAGTATTTT.

CDR3 nucleotide sequence: TGTGCCAGCTCACCTTCTGGGCTAGCGGGAGTTACCTCCTACGAGCAGTACTTC. This translates into CASSPSGLAGVTSYEQYF. V and J are TRBV18 and TRBJ2-7; TRBD2 agrees at 10 bases. Trimming at V came to 3 bases and at J to 0 bases, leaving 11 bases not matched to a gene. This CDR3 has 18 amino acids. Germline-derived CDR1 and CDR2 are KGHSH and LQKENI.

This clonotype was recorded at least ten times. The chain joins TRBV20-1 to TRBJ2-2; 8 nucleotides match TRBD2. The CDR3 is made up of 16 amino acids. The V and J ends lost 0 bases and 3 bases, in that order; junction bases with no gene match: 6. Germline V lookup: CDR1 DFQATT, CDR2 SNEGSKA (reference sequence). CDR3 coding DNA: TGCAGTGCTAGAGATCCCGCGGGAGGAGACACCGGGGAGCTGTTTTTT. Translation: CSARDPAGGDTGELFF.

The V gene is TRBV29-1, the J gene TRBJ2-7; the D gene is possibly TRBD1 (5 bases). The CDR3 consists of 13 residues. Deletions cut 7 bases from V and 7 bases from J, with 20 bases between. Germline loops: CDR1 SQVTM, CDR2 ANQGSEA. The CDR3 here is CSAQAGFQSEQYF. The CDR3 nucleotides are TGCAGCGCCCAGGCAGGGTTCCAGAGTGAGCAGTACTTC.

This clonotype occurred a few times. The chain is built from TRBV5-1 and TRBJ2-3; either TRBD1 or TRBD2 may supply D (7 bases each). Germline-derived CDR1 and CDR2 are SGHRS and YFSETQ. The CDR3 has 17 residues. Between the trimmed V and J ends, which lost 0 bases and 4 bases, there was a span of 18 bases. The CDR3 reads CASSLAYAGGGADTQYF. The CDR3 coding sequence is TGCGCCAGCAGCTTGGCTTATGCAGGGGGGGGAGCAGATACGCAGTATTTT.

This clonotype was detected a few times. V gene TRBV5-1 combines with J gene TRBJ2-7; perhaps TRBD1 as D (6 bases). Germline lookup yields CDR1 SGHRS and CDR2 YFSETQ. The CDR3 totals 14 residues. Trimming cost V 4 bases and J 4 bases, with 15 bases left between them. The CDR3 region has the DNA TGCGCCAGCAGCCCTGGACAGAGGATATACGAGCAGTACTTC. Translation gives CASSPGQRIYEQYF. Full variable domain (rest looked up from reference TRBV5-1 and TRBJ2-7): KAGVTQTPRYLIKTRGQQVTLSCSPISGHRSVSWYQQTPGQGLQFLFEYFSETQRNKGNFPGRFSGRQFSNSRSEMNVSTLELGDSALYLCASSPGQRIYEQYFGPGTRLTVT.

The V and J genes are TRBV5-1 and TRBJ2-3; 14 nucleotides match TRBD2. The CDR3 has 16 amino acids. V shed 4 bases and J 4 bases; nucleotides not matched to a gene: 5. From germline, CDR1 is SGHRS and CDR2 YFSETQ. Here the CDR3 reads CASSVGTSGSADTQYF. Written as DNA, the CDR3 is TGCGCCAGCAGCGTAGGGACTAGCGGGAGTGCAGATACGCAGTATTTT.

The rearrangement joins TRBV18 to TRBJ2-1, with D possibly TRBD2 on 5 matching bases. Germline CDR1 KGHSH, CDR2 LQKENI. The CDR3 is made up of 13 amino acids. The V gene lost 6 bases and the J gene lost 5 bases, with 11 bases spanning the gap. CDR3 sequence (DNA): TGTGCCAGCTCCCCTGGAGCGGACAATGAGCAGTTCTTC. Its protein product is CASSPGADNEQFF.

This clonotype was detected a few times. The rearrangement links TRBV3-1 to TRBJ2-1; the match to TRBD2 covers 9 bases. The CDR3 covers 15 residues. Trimming took 1 base from V and 7 from J; bases not matched to a gene: 5. From germline, CDR1 is LGHDT and CDR2 YNNKEL (reference sequence). The CDR3 region is CASSQGGRARNEQFF. In nucleotides, the CDR3 is TGTGCCAGCAGCCAAGGCGGGAGGGCCCGGAATGAGCAGTTCTTC.

This chain links TRBV7-9 with TRBJ1-1; 7 bases line up with TRBD1. Germline trimming cut 3 bases from V and 4 bases from J; bases unmatched to any gene: 5. The CDR3 contains 14 residues. Germline values: CDR1 SEHNR, CDR2 FQNEAQ (reference sequence). The CDR3 loop is CASSFTGVPTEAFF. The CDR3 DNA sequence: TGTGCCAGCAGCTTTACAGGGGTTCCCACTGAAGCTTTCTTT.

This clonotype came up many times. This rearrangement joins TRBV28 to TRBJ1-2, with a tentative D call TRBD1 (5 bases). The length of the CDR3 is 12 residues. Germline CDR1 and CDR2: MDHEN and SYDVKM. Trimming removed 11 bases at V and 4 bases at J, with 14 bases between. In nucleotides, the CDR3 is TGTGCCGGAGGGGATCGGGGCTATGGCTACACCTTC. It yields the protein CAGGDRGYGYTF.

The chain uses TRBV20-1 and TRBJ1-5; 9 nucleotides match TRBD1. J was trimmed by 0 bases and V by 2 bases; bases with no gene match: 8. The CDR3 runs 17 residues. Germline CDR1 DFQATT, CDR2 SNEGSKA (reference sequence). The CDR3 DNA is TGCAGTGCTAGATTGGGACAGGGAACATATAGCAATCAGCCCCAGCATTTT. Encoded protein: CSARLGQGTYSNQPQHF.

This clonotype was seen only a few times. The genes are TRBV7-2 and TRBJ2-3; D may correspond to TRBD1 or TRBD2 (5 bases each). Per germline, CDR1 SGHTA and CDR2 FQGNSA. With 6 bases removed from V and 1 base from J, the gap between germline ends came to 11 bases. The length of the CDR3 is 14 residues. The CDR3 region has the DNA TGTGCCAGCAGTTGGGGGTCCGGCACAGATACGCAGTATTTT. It yields the protein CASSWGSGTDTQYF.